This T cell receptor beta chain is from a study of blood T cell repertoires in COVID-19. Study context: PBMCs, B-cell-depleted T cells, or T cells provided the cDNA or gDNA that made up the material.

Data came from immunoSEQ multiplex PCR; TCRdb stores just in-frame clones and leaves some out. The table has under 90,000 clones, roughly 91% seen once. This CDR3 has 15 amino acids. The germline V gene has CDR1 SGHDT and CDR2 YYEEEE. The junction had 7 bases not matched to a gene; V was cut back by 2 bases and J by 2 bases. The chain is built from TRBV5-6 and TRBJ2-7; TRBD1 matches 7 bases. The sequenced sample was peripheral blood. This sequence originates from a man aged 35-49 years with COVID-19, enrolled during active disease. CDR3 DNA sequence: TGTGCCAGCAGCTTAGGGGGACAGAGAGCCTACGAGCAGTACTTC. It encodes CASSLGGQRAYEQYF.